This T cell receptor (beta chain) was observed in a study of T cells in localized non-small cell lung cancer. Study conclusions and caveats: Longer survival (overall) was linked to higher T cell density in blood. Within adjacent lung there appeared a median around 57 of the top 100 tumor clones. Among the tissues sampled, uninvolved adjacent lung had the highest T cell clonality, above tumor.

Generated by immunoSEQ multiplex PCR, the TCRdb table keeps only in-frame clones and is missing some. Of 50,000 to 75,000 clones listed, approximately 93% are singletons. A remark on this clone: Its matching antigen is unknown.

This sequence was found in a man aged 40 to 70 with stage I lung adenocarcinoma. The sample consisted of peripheral blood, taken before any cancer treatment.

The CDR3 coding sequence is TGTGCCTGGAGTCTCGGACAGGACACAGATACGCAGTATTTT. Translation: CAWSLGQDTDTQYF. The chain is built from TRBV30 and TRBJ2-3; 7 bases fit TRBD1. CDR1 is GTSNPN and CDR2 is SVGIG in the germline V gene (reference sequence). This CDR3 contains 14 residues. V lost 2 bases and J lost 2; bases outside the gene matches: 4.